The rows below give T cell receptor beta chains drawn from one sample of a study of human T cells and chemical hapten exposure. TCRdb fed the RACE reads into MiXCR, producing one record per CDR3 protein. The repertoire holds about 54,000 distinct CDR3 sequences, with about a tenth as singletons. Sample: whole blood, taken in connection with sensitization to the hapten diphenylcyclopropenone (DPC). These TCRs come from a woman aged 45 to 65 with alopecia areata. Some clones in this sample may be carry-over from other donors' samples. CDR3s include the opening cysteine and the closing phenylalanine or tryptophan. A D gene is named only where the DNA matches it firmly. Size is omitted from some rows. Given values are once, few, many or a class for expanded clones.

J gene: TRBJ1-1; V gene: TRBV28; D gene: NA; clone size: NA; CDR3 protein: CASRPHGGHTEAFF; CDR3 DNA: TGTGCCAGCAGGCCCCACGGAGGGCACACTGAAGCTTTCTTT
J gene: TRBJ1-4; V gene: TRBV12-3/TRBV12-4; D gene: NA; clone size: many; CDR3 protein: CASSFNEKLFF; CDR3 DNA: TGTGCCAGCAGTTTCAATGAAAAACTGTTTTTT
J gene: TRBJ2-7; V gene: TRBV12-3/TRBV12-4; D gene: NA; clone size: many; CDR3 protein: CASSLFEGLAYEQYF; CDR3 DNA: TGTGCCAGCAGTTTATTTGAGGGGTTGGCCTACGAGCAGTACTTC
J gene: TRBJ2-1; V gene: TRBV24-1; D gene: TRBD1; clone size: few; CDR3 protein: CATSDFKGWDRVNEQFF; CDR3 DNA: TGTGCCACCAGTGATTTTAAGGGGTGGGACAGGGTCAATGAGCAGTTCTTC
J gene: TRBJ2-2; V gene: TRBV4-1; D gene: NA; clone size: many; CDR3 protein: CASSAGRFTNTGELFF; CDR3 DNA: TGCGCCAGCAGTGCGGGACGGTTCACGAACACCGGGGAGCTGTTTTTT
J gene: TRBJ2-3; V gene: TRBV12-3/TRBV12-4; D gene: NA; clone size: few; CDR3 protein: CASSEGPGDTQYF; CDR3 DNA: TGTGCCAGCAGCGAGGGCCCTGGGGATACGCAGTATTTT
J gene: TRBJ1-1; V gene: TRBV27; D gene: NA; clone size: NA; CDR3 protein: CASSLYTGTPNTEAFF; CDR3 DNA: TGTGCCAGCAGTTTATACACCGGGACACCGAACACTGAAGCTTTCTTT
J gene: TRBJ1-4; V gene: TRBV7-9; D gene: TRBD1; clone size: few; CDR3 protein: CASSSRQGANEKLFF; CDR3 DNA: TGTGCCAGCAGCTCCAGACAGGGCGCTAATGAAAAACTGTTTTTT
J gene: TRBJ2-5; V gene: TRBV7-2; D gene: NA; clone size: NA; CDR3 protein: CASSSYRTGRETQYF; CDR3 DNA: TGTGCCAGCAGCTCCTATAGGACGGGGAGAGAGACCCAGTACTTC
J gene: TRBJ2-1; V gene: TRBV12-3/TRBV12-4; D gene: TRBD2; clone size: NA; CDR3 protein: CASRDSTSGNYNEQFF; CDR3 DNA: TGTGCCAGCAGAGACTCAACTAGCGGGAATTACAATGAGCAGTTCTTC
J gene: TRBJ1-4; V gene: TRBV27; D gene: NA; clone size: few; CDR3 protein: CASAPRTTNEKLFF; CDR3 DNA: TGTGCCAGCGCGCCCAGGACAACTAATGAAAAACTGTTTTTT
J gene: TRBJ1-5; V gene: TRBV11-2; D gene: NA; clone size: few; CDR3 protein: CASSLDVAGNQPQHF; CDR3 DNA: TGTGCCAGCAGCTTAGACGTGGCAGGTAATCAGCCCCAGCATTTT
J gene: TRBJ1-6; V gene: TRBV12-3/TRBV12-4; D gene: NA; clone size: NA; CDR3 protein: CASSTSQSPLHF; CDR3 DNA: TGTGCCAGCAGTACCTCTCAATCACCCCTCCACTTT
J gene: TRBJ2-6; V gene: TRBV27; D gene: NA; clone size: many; CDR3 protein: CASSLGPLRFSSGANVLTF; CDR3 DNA: TGTGCCAGCAGTTTGGGCCCCCTGCGGTTCAGCTCTGGGGCCAACGTCCTGACTTTC
J gene: TRBJ2-7; V gene: TRBV5-1; D gene: NA; clone size: many; CDR3 protein: CASSSMNEQYF; CDR3 DNA: TGCGCCAGCAGCTCAATGAACGAGCAGTACTTC
J gene: TRBJ2-1; V gene: TRBV14; D gene: TRBD2; clone size: few; CDR3 protein: CASSQASGYNEQFF; CDR3 DNA: TGTGCCAGCAGCCAAGCTAGCGGGTACAATGAGCAGTTCTTC
J gene: TRBJ1-5; V gene: TRBV6-2/TRBV6-3; D gene: NA; clone size: many; CDR3 protein: CASSLRQRSNQPQHF; CDR3 DNA: TGTGCCAGCAGCCTCCGACAAAGGAGCAATCAGCCCCAGCATTTT
J gene: TRBJ2-7; V gene: TRBV7-9; D gene: TRBD1; clone size: many; CDR3 protein: CASSFYDRDGYEQYF; CDR3 DNA: TGTGCCAGCAGCTTCTACGACAGGGACGGGTACGAGCAGTACTTC